The present entry profiles one T cell receptor (beta chain) with its context. This CDR3 has 15 residues. V lost 5 bases and J lost 3; bases outside the gene matches: 7. Germline values: CDR1 LNHDA, CDR2 SQIVND (reference sequence). This sample stems from a study of blood T cell repertoires in COVID-19. Study context: The United States, Italy and Spain were the sources of the acute and convalescent COVID-19 samples.

Per the study methods: Amplification from reference gene primers served as the basis for estimated nucleated cell counts. Method: immunoSEQ multiplex PCR; TCRdb's copy keeps in-frame clones and lacks some. That table is the source of V, J and clone size, and D and trimming were worked out from the DNA. The repertoire has more than 45,000 clones, roughly 87% of them found once; the top ten carry around 22%. This clonotype originated in a woman aged 60-70 years with acute or convalescent COVID-19. The sequencing sample was made of peripheral blood. The chain combines TRBV19 with TRBJ1-5, with 7 bases that match TRBD1. CDR3 coding DNA: TGTGCCAGTAGTCCGGACAGGCGTTTCAATCAGCCCCAGCATTTT. Its translation is CASSPDRRFNQPQHF.